The table lists the clone carrying this TCR beta chain with a few counts. Antigen: not known. There are 14 residues in the CDR3. The V gene end was trimmed by 7 bases and the J gene end by 2 bases; junction bases not matched to a gene: 6. CDR1 and CDR2 from the germline V gene are SGHAT and FQDESV (reference sequence). The study co-extracted DNA and RNA from about 19-30 mg of unsorted bulk tissue. The record originates from a study of tumor-infiltrating lymphocytes in primary liver carcinoma. Overall study findings and caveats: Lesser overlap characterized tumor-adjacent and tumor-blood pairs relative to tumor region pairs.

The input was 400 to 500 ng total RNA; TCR beta cDNA was made from it with a constant-region primer. Library construction for TCR beta comprised three nested multiplex PCR rounds performed with slightly modified ARM-PCR. PCR rounds one and two used TRBV1-TRBV30 forward primers with a C-beta reverse primer for approximately 11 cycles each. TCRdb re-called the multiplex PCR reads with MiXCR, one entry per CDR3 protein. The sample carries around 37,000 distinct CDR3 sequences, around 80% recorded once. The rearrangement links TRBV11-1 to TRBJ2-5; the match to TRBD2 covers 8 bases. The receptor was derived from a man between 40 and 49 years old with primary liver carcinoma and hepatitis B virus infection. The material sequenced was tumor-adjacent normal liver tissue. CDR3 DNA: TGTGCCAGCAACCACCGGGGGGGGCAAGAGACCCAGTACTTC. It translates to CASNHRGGQETQYF.